This passage covers 19 T cell receptor beta chains from one sample sequenced in a study of blood T cell repertoires in COVID-19. The assay was immunoSEQ multiplex PCR, and TCRdb's table has in-frame clones only and misses some. Of 100,000 to 120,000 clones listed, approximately 82% are singletons. Sequencing used peripheral blood. The receptors here all came from a woman aged 80 or over with acute or convalescent COVID-19.

This chain connects TRBV2 to TRBJ2-3, with TRBD2 matching over 13 bases. The ends lost 1 base at V and 4 bases at J; junction bases unmatched: 2. Germline lookup yields CDR1 SNHLY and CDR2 FYNNEI. CDR3 length: 16 amino acids. CDR3 nucleotides: TGTGCCAGCAGTGAAGGACTAGCGGGGGGACCAGATACGCAGTATTTT. Translated: CASSEGLAGGPDTQYF.

This clone was detected a few times. The genes are TRBV4-3 and TRBJ1-3; the match to TRBD1 covers 9 bases. The germline gives CDR1 LGHNA, CDR2 YSLEER. The CDR3 is made up of 13 amino acids. After removal of 3 bases from V and 7 bases from J, the junction contained 1 base not matched to a gene. CDR3 in amino acids: CASSHGQGNTIYF. The CDR3 DNA follows: TGCGCCAGCAGCCATGGACAGGGGAACACCATATATTTT.

The rearrangement links TRBV5-1 to TRBJ2-3; D perhaps matches TRBD2 (7 bases). The V and J ends lost 3 bases and 1 base respectively, with 9 bases between them. The CDR3 loop spans 14 amino acids. Germline V gene sequence: CDR1 SGHRS, CDR2 YFSETQ. DNA for the CDR3: TGCGCCAGCAGCTGGGGGGGCGGCACAGATACGCAGTATTTT. This encodes CASSWGGGTDTQYF. Full variable domain (missing parts from reference TRBV5-1 and TRBJ2-3): KAGVTQTPRYLIKTRGQQVTLSCSPISGHRSVSWYQQTPGQGLQFLFEYFSETQRNKGNFPGRFSGRQFSNSRSEMNVSTLELGDSALYLCASSWGGGTDTQYFGPGTRLTVL.

The chain couples TRBV5-6 to TRBJ1-2, with D unclear. V lost 0 bases to trimming and J lost 7 bases, with 16 bases between them. Germline CDR1 SGHDT, CDR2 YYEEEE. The CDR3 loop spans 15 amino acids. The CDR3 is CASSLEVGEMSGYTF. The CDR3 bases are TGTGCCAGCAGCTTGGAGGTCGGGGAAATGAGTGGCTACACCTTC.

The chain couples TRBV30 to TRBJ2-3; TRBD1 agrees at 7 bases. The CDR3 is 15 amino acids. Germline lookup yields CDR1 GTSNPN and CDR2 SVGIG (reference sequence). With V trimmed by 2 bases and J by 4 bases, 9 bases remained unmatched. The CDR3 protein is CAWSIGGQRADTQYF. DNA for the CDR3: TGTGCCTGGAGTATAGGGGGACAGAGAGCAGATACGCAGTATTTT.

This clone was counted a few times. The gene calls are TRBV6-5 and TRBJ2-7; D might be TRBD2 (6 bases). V lost 5 bases and J 3 bases, leaving 14 bases between the germline ends. There are 14 residues in the CDR3. The germline CDR1 and CDR2 sequences are MNHEY and SVGAGI. The CDR3 loop is CASSRLSGDYEQYF. CDR3 sequence (DNA): TGTGCCAGCAGTCGCCTGTCGGGGGACTACGAGCAGTACTTC.

V gene TRBV7-2 combines with J gene TRBJ1-5, with D unresolved. V dropped 1 base and J dropped 7 bases, with 8 bases sitting between them. The CDR3 runs to 13 residues. Germline CDR1 reads SGHTA; CDR2 reads FQGNSA. The CDR3 DNA is TGTGCCAGCAGCTTAGTTTCGGGACAGCCCCAGCATTTT. Protein sequence: CASSLVSGQPQHF.

V and J are TRBV7-2 and TRBJ2-7; 10 nucleotides match TRBD2. This CDR3 contains 15 residues. V lost 0 bases to trimming and J lost 4 bases; unmatched junction nucleotides: 3. CDR1 and CDR2 from the germline V gene are SGHTA and FQGNSA. The CDR3 reads CASSLATSGPYEQYF. The CDR3 nucleotides are TGTGCCAGCAGCTTAGCGACTAGCGGGCCGTACGAGCAGTACTTC.

The chain combines TRBV30 with TRBJ1-2, with 7 bases aligning to TRBD1. Germline-derived CDR1 and CDR2 are GTSNPN and SVGIG (reference sequence). This CDR3 has 12 amino acids. J gave up 2 bases and V 7 bases, and 4 bases lay outside the gene matches. Here the CDR3 reads CALDRRNYGYTF. Written as DNA, the CDR3 is TGTGCCTTGGACAGGAGGAACTATGGCTACACCTTC.

The chain couples TRBV5-6 to TRBJ1-2; D remains ambiguous. CDR1 SGHDT and CDR2 YYEEEE come from the germline V gene. The CDR3 has 14 amino acids. V lost 1 base and J lost 2, with 9 bases in between. DNA of the CDR3: TGTGCCAGCAGCTTGTTGTGGCGGAACTATGGCTACACCTTC. This encodes CASSLLWRNYGYTF.

The chain has TRBV7-6 and TRBJ1-6, with 7 nucleotides matching TRBD1. V shed 1 base, J shed 4 bases, and the junction held 4 bases outside the gene matches. CDR3 length: 16 residues. In germline, CDR1 is SGHVS, CDR2 FNYEAQ. The CDR3 sequence: CASSLGGQNYNSPLHF. CDR3 DNA sequence: TGTGCCAGCAGCTTAGGGGGACAGAATTATAATTCACCCCTCCACTTT.

The chain joins TRBV15 to TRBJ2-2; 11 positions agree with TRBD2. This CDR3 region has 17 residues. From germline, CDR1 is LNHNV and CDR2 YYDKDF (reference sequence). With 2 bases clipped from V and 5 bases from J, the junction kept 7 bases outside the gene matches. CDR3 residues: CATSRSGTSGLTGELFF. The CDR3 DNA follows: TGTGCCACCAGCAGATCCGGGACTAGCGGACTTACCGGGGAGCTGTTTTTT.

CDR3 sequence reads: CASSHSGQGAQPQHF. CDR3 coding DNA: TGTGCCAGCAGCCACTCGGGACAGGGGGCCCAGCCCCAGCATTTT. This chain joins TRBV21-1 and TRBJ1-5; the D segment call TRBD1 is taken from the table without a DNA check. TRBV21-1 corresponds to a pseudogene. This CDR3 spans 15 amino acids.

The rearrangement joins TRBV6-2 or TRBV6-3 to TRBJ2-1; TRBD2 matches 14 bases. Germline-derived CDR1 and CDR2 are MNHEY and SVGEGT. The CDR3 extends over 17 amino acids. J lost 7 bases, V lost 0 bases, and 5 bases had no gene match. CDR3 region: CASSYSMGTSGRNEQFF. The CDR3 DNA reads as TGTGCCAGCAGTTACTCGATGGGGACTAGCGGGAGAAATGAGCAGTTCTTC.

The chain uses TRBV11-3 and TRBJ1-2, with D hard to call. V lost 6 bases and J lost 8, with 37 bases in between. The CDR3 contains 20 residues. Germline values: CDR1 SGHNT, CDR2 YENEEA. The CDR3 nucleotides read TGTGCCAGCAGACATCACGCCGGAGAGTCCAATTCCCGACCGAAGGAGGGCTACACCTTC. Translating it yields CASRHHAGESNSRPKEGYTF. Combining the CDR3 with reference TRBV11-3 and TRBJ1-2 gives the whole variable domain EAGVVQSPRYKIIEKKQPVAFWCNPISGHNTLYWYLQNLGQGPELLIRYENEEAVDDSQLPKDRFSAERLKGVDSTLKIQPAELGDSAVYLCASRHHAGESNSRPKEGYTFGSGTRLTVV.

This clone turned up a few times. This chain joins TRBV3-1 (or the pseudogene TRBV3-2) and TRBJ1-3; D is unclear. Germline V gene sequence: CDR1 LGHDT, CDR2 YNNKEL (reference sequence). The V end was cut by 1 base, the J end by 0 bases, with 13 bases between. The CDR3 is made up of 17 amino acids. CDR3 DNA sequence: TGTGCCAGCAGCCAAGGCCCATCAAGCGCCTCTGGAAACACCATATATTTT. This sequence encodes CASSQGPSSASGNTIYF.

A few counts support this clone. The chain carries TRBV19 and TRBJ1-5; D possibly corresponds to TRBD1 (5 bases). Germline CDR1 is LNHDA and CDR2 is SQIVND (reference sequence). The CDR3 contains 18 residues. The V end was cut by 5 bases, the J end by 0 bases, with 20 bases between. The CDR3 region has the DNA TGTGCCAGTAGTCTCGGTGGACATCCTACATATAGCAATCAGCCCCAGCATTTT. Translated, it gives CASSLGGHPTYSNQPQHF.

There are a few counts of this clone. The chain couples TRBV27 to TRBJ1-4, with 9 nucleotides matching TRBD1. Germline values: CDR1 MNHEY, CDR2 SMNVEV (reference sequence). The J segment lost 5 bases and the V segment lost 5 bases, leaving 9 bases of the junction unmatched. This CDR3 contains 16 residues. The CDR3 sequence: CASSPQPGQGNEKLFF. CDR3 coding DNA: TGTGCCAGCAGTCCTCAACCGGGACAGGGCAATGAAAAACTGTTTTTT.

The rearrangement uses TRBV27 and TRBJ1-3; 7 bases line up with TRBD1. There are 15 residues in the CDR3. From germline, CDR1 is MNHEY and CDR2 SMNVEV (reference sequence). J lost 2 bases, V lost 5 bases, and 6 bases had no gene match. CDR3 nucleotide sequence: TGTGCCAGCAGTGCGTCCGGGACAGCTGGAAACACCATATATTTT. Residues: CASSASGTAGNTIYF.